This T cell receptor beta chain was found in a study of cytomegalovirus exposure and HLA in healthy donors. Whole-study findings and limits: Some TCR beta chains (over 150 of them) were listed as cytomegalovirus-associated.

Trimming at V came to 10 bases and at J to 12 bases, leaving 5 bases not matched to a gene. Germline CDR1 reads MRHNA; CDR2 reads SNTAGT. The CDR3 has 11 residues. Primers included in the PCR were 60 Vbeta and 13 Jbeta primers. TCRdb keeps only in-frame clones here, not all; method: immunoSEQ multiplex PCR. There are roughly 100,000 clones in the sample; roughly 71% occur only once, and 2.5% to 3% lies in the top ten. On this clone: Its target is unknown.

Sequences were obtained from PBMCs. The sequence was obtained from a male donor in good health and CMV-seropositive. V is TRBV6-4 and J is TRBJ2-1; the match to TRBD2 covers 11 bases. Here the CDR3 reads CATTSGMRQFF. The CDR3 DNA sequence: TGTGCCACGACTAGCGGGATGAGGCAGTTCTTC.